This TCR beta chain was identified in a study of identical twins. TCRdb passed the 5' RACE reads through MiXCR, listing each CDR3 protein once. The data contain roughly 250,000 distinct CDR3 sequences, around 6.6% of them seen just once; the ten biggest clones take up roughly 3.7%. There are 14 residues in the CDR3. Germline-derived CDR1 and CDR2 are ENHRY and SYGVKD. V lost 3 bases, J lost 1 base, and 9 bases lay in between. The sample also formed part of further work on yellow fever vaccine responses in identical twins.

The source is a woman younger than 30 in good health. The chain uses TRBV10-3 and TRBJ1-1; the D gene is possibly TRBD1 (6 bases). Sequencing used memory (CD45RO+) T cells sorted from blood. CDR3 nucleotide sequence: TGTGCCATCAGTGACGGACAGACGAACACTGAAGCTTTCTTT. Amino acids: CAISDGQTNTEAFF.